This TCR beta chain was sequenced in a study of cytomegalovirus exposure and HLA in healthy donors. Study information: In terms of ancestry, the Caucasian-associated cluster contained about four fifths of the 300 to 400 genotyped donors. Study-wide findings and caveats: Sequencing likely generated an artifact that appeared as a cluster of highly shared sequence variants. The study dropped some indistinguishable V segments, TRBV6-2 and TRBV6-3 among them. Among immune exposure information, only CMV serostatus was available.

Vbeta (60) and Jbeta (13) primers were used in the PCR. This table comes from immunoSEQ multiplex PCR, and its TCRdb copy is limited to in-frame clones, with some not included. Here the sample spans about 130,000 clones, roughly four fifths being singletons. J gave up 0 bases and V 6 bases, and 8 bases lay outside the gene matches. Germline values: CDR1 SNHLY, CDR2 FYNNEI. CDR3 length equals 16 residues. For this clone: Its specificity is not known.

Material for sequencing was PBMCs. This rearrangement joins TRBV2 to TRBJ2-5; 9 positions agree with TRBD1. This clonotype was obtained from a woman aged 40 to 55 in good health and CMV-seropositive. This CDR3 is CASRTQGAKYQETQYF. CDR3 in DNA: TGTGCCAGCAGGACACAGGGGGCTAAGTACCAAGAGACCCAGTACTTC.